The clone carrying this T cell receptor beta chain was counted ten times or more. The data were taken from a study of identical twins. Template switching supplied a universal primer site; unique molecular identifiers were carried on the cDNA. TCRdb used MiXCR to reprocess the 5' RACE reads, holding one entry per CDR3 protein. The sample carries under 350,000 distinct CDR3 sequences, roughly 9.7% recorded once. The CDR3 extends over 11 amino acids. Germline CDR1 is LNHNV and CDR2 is YYDKDF (reference sequence). Between the trimmed V and J ends, which lost 4 bases and 5 bases, there was a span of 6 bases. This same sample was also part of a study on yellow fever vaccine responses in identical twins.

Sequenced material: CD8+ T cells sorted from blood. The source of this sequence is a woman between 18 and 29 years old in good health. The chain has TRBV15 and TRBJ2-7; no clear D gene. CDR3 sequence: CATSNGNEQYF. The CDR3 nucleotides are TGTGCCACCAGCAATGGCAACGAGCAGTACTTC. The full variable domain, in which reference TRBV15 and TRBJ2-7 provide the parts outside the CDR3, is DAMVIQNPRYQVTQFGKPVTLSCSQTLNHNVMYWYQQKSSQAPKLLFHYYDKDFNNEADTPDNFQSRRPNTSFCFLDIRSPGLGDTAMYLCATSNGNEQYFGPGTRLTVT.